This T cell receptor (beta chain) was recovered during a study of CD8+CD57+ T cells in acquired aplastic anemia. Study-wide findings and caveats: Overlap between patients and controls comprised roughly 30 CD8+ CDR3 sequences. CD8+ Simpson's diversity did not differ significantly between patients and controls.

Those patients picked for sequencing had displayed CD8+CD57+ cell expansion on flow cytometry. Among the patients, all had severe acquired aplastic anemia. Therapy had not been given to patients before blood sampling. Both TCR beta VDJ combination and CDR3 sequence profiling were carried out. Genomic DNA was the template for this profiling. TCRdb re-called the reads with MiXCR, one entry per CDR3 protein. The data show fewer than 250,000 distinct CDR3 sequences, with under 50% seen just once and 15% to 20% held by the top ten. The germline V and J ends were trimmed by 3 bases and 0 bases, with 12 bases remaining between them. CDR3 length equals 16 residues. Per the germline V gene, CDR1 is LNHDA and CDR2 is SQIVND (reference sequence). This clonotype was observed many times. Antigen unknown.

The sequence came from a human donor with aplastic anemia. The sequenced material came from sorted CD4+, CD8+, or CD8+CD57+ T cells (not recorded which) from PBMCs. The rearrangement links TRBV19 to TRBJ2-1; D is uncertain. Written as DNA, the CDR3 is TGTGCCAGTAGTATTGCGAGCTCCAGCTCCTACAATGAGCAGTTCTTC. As protein: CASSIASSSSYNEQFF. The full variable domain, its missing parts supplied by reference TRBV19 and TRBJ2-1, is DGGITQSPKYLFRKEGQNVTLSCEQNLNHDAMYWYRQDPGQGLRLIYYSQIVNDFQKGDIAEGYSVSREKKESFPLTVTSAQKNPTAFYLCASSIASSSSYNEQFFGPGTRLTVL.